Listed below are T cell receptor beta chains from one sample, sequenced in a study of blood T cell repertoires in COVID-19. Only in-frame clones appear in the TCRdb table, and some are missing; sequencing was by immunoSEQ multiplex PCR. The table shows 200,000 to 250,000 clones, with 75% to 90% occurring only once. Sequenced: peripheral blood. The origin of the receptors is a woman aged 80 or older with COVID-19, enrolled during active disease. CDR3s include the opening cysteine and the closing phenylalanine or tryptophan. D genes are given only for firm matches. Clone size is stated in some rows and not others, as once, few, many or a class when expanded.

cdr3_nt cdr3_aa j_call clone_size d_call v_call cdr3_length
TGTGCCAGCAGGGTCGGGGGGGACACCTATCAGCCCCAGCATTTT CASRVGGDTYQPQHF TRBJ1-5 . . TRBV28 15
TGTGCCAGCAGCGGCAGGGGCCGCATGAACACTGAAGCTTTCTTT CASSGRGRMNTEAFF TRBJ1-1 . . TRBV11-2 15
TGCAGCGTGACGGGACTAGCGGGAGGGATCTCCTACAATGAGCAGTTCTTC CSVTGLAGGISYNEQFF TRBJ2-1 . TRBD2 TRBV29-1 17
TGTGCCAGCAGTTACTCAGGGGGACGTCAGCCCCAGCATTTT CASSYSGGRQPQHF TRBJ1-5 . . TRBV6-2/TRBV6-3 14
TGTGCCAGCAGGCCAGGGGGCACCAAAAACATTCAGTACTTC CASRPGGTKNIQYF TRBJ2-4 . TRBD1 TRBV7-2 14
TGTGCCAGCTCAACAACCCCCAGAGGCTCCTACAATGAGCAGTTCTTC CASSTTPRGSYNEQFF TRBJ2-1 . . TRBV18 16
TGCAGCGTGCCGGGACAGGGTGGGACCAGCTCTGGAAACACCATATATTTT CSVPGQGGTSSGNTIYF TRBJ1-3 once TRBD1 TRBV29-1 17
TGTGCCAGCAGTTTAACACCCGGGACAGACTATGGCTACACCTTC CASSLTPGTDYGYTF TRBJ1-2 . TRBD1 TRBV27 15
TGTGCCAGCACCCACTCTATGAACACTGAAGCTTTCTTT CASTHSMNTEAFF TRBJ1-1 . . TRBV12-3/TRBV12-4 13
TGTGCCAGCAGAGACAGGGGAAACTACGAGCAGTACTTC CASRDRGNYEQYF TRBJ2-7 . TRBD1 TRBV5-6 13
TGTGCCAGCAGCTTGCAGGGACAGCTCAAAGAGACCCAGTACTTC CASSLQGQLKETQYF TRBJ2-5 once TRBD1 TRBV7-3 15
TGTGCCAGCGGTCTAGGAGCGGGAGGTTCCTACGAGCAGTACTTC CASGLGAGGSYEQYF TRBJ2-7 . TRBD2 TRBV6-6 15
TGTGCCAGCAGCTTGATAGCGGGAGGGAAGGAGCAGTTCTTC CASSLIAGGKEQFF TRBJ2-1 . TRBD2 TRBV11-2 14
TGCGCCAGCAGCCGGGGCAGGGAGAACACTGAAGCTTTCTTT CASSRGRENTEAFF TRBJ1-1 . . TRBV4-1 14
TGTGCCAGCTCCACTTCGCCTAGTGGGGAAAAACTGTTTTTT CASSTSPSGEKLFF TRBJ1-4 . . TRBV18 14
TGTGCCAGCTCACCACAGATGCAGGGAGGCGCTCACCCTGGCTACACCTTC CASSPQMQGGAHPGYTF TRBJ1-2 . . TRBV18 17
TGTGCCAGAAGCACAAATTCTGTGACAGGGGGGAACACTGAAGCTTTCTTT CARSTNSVTGGNTEAFF TRBJ1-1 . TRBD1 TRBV5-3 17
TGCGCCAGCAGCTTTGGAGGGGCCAATTTCTATGGCTACACCTTC CASSFGGANFYGYTF TRBJ1-2 . . TRBV5-1 15
TGTGCCGCCTTATATAAAGGGGGCCATGGCTACACCTTC CAALYKGGHGYTF TRBJ1-2 . TRBD1 TRBV10-3 13
TGTGCCAGCGCCGGGGGAGGGAGTTGGAGCTCTGGGGCCAACGTCCTGACTTTC CASAGGGSWSSGANVLTF TRBJ2-6 . TRBD2 TRBV5-4 18
TGTGCCAGAGGCCTCTCGGGGGGCAGCCACAATGAGCAGTTCTTC CARGLSGGSHNEQFF TRBJ2-1 . . TRBV2 15
TGTGCCACCAGGACTCGGACAGGGAACACTGAAGCTTTCTTT CATRTRTGNTEAFF TRBJ1-1 . TRBD1 TRBV28 14
TGTGCCACCAGTGATCCGCGGGTGGGTCTGGAGACCCAGTACTTC CATSDPRVGLETQYF TRBJ2-5 . . TRBV24-1 15
TGTGCCAGCAGCTTAGGACTAGCGGGGTACTACGAGCAGTACTTC CASSLGLAGYYEQYF TRBJ2-7 . TRBD2 TRBV7-2 15
TGTGCCAGCAGTTACTTTAACTACGAGCAGTACTTC CASSYFNYEQYF TRBJ2-7 once . TRBV6-2/TRBV6-3 12
TGCGCCAGCAGCTTGGAAGAGTCAGGGAACACTGAAGCTTTCTTT CASSLEESGNTEAFF TRBJ1-1 . . TRBV5-1 15
TGCGCCAGCAGCTTGCAGGGTGGGAACACTGAAGCTTTCTTT CASSLQGGNTEAFF TRBJ1-1 once . TRBV5-1 14
TGTGCCAGCTCACCAAGTCAACAGGGGGCTTCGAACACTGAAGCTTTCTTT CASSPSQQGASNTEAFF TRBJ1-1 . TRBD1 TRBV18 17
TGCGCCAGCAGCTTGGAAGGGGGCGGAAACACCATATATTTT CASSLEGGGNTIYF TRBJ1-3 . TRBD1 TRBV5-1 14
TGTGCCAGCAGAGATGGGGGGGCTGGCAATCAGCCCCAGCATTTT CASRDGGAGNQPQHF TRBJ1-5 . . TRBV7-2 15
TGTGCCAGCAGTCTAACTGGGGGGGGTACGCCCCAGCATTTT CASSLTGGGTPQHF TRBJ1-5 . . TRBV7-9 14
TGTGCCAGCAGTTACGGGACAGGTAAGAAGAATGAGCAGTTCTTC CASSYGTGKKNEQFF TRBJ2-1 . TRBD1 TRBV6-5 15
TGTGCCAGCTCACCGGGGTACGGGGGGCACTCACCCCTCCACTTT CASSPGYGGHSPLHF TRBJ1-6 . . TRBV18 15
TGTGCCAGCAGTTATGTGGGGCGCTCCTATAATTCACCCCTCCACTTT CASSYVGRSYNSPLHF TRBJ1-6 . . TRBV6-5 16
TGTGCCAGTGGCACTGGGGCACTGAACACTGAAGCTTTCTTT CASGTGALNTEAFF TRBJ1-1 . . TRBV19 14